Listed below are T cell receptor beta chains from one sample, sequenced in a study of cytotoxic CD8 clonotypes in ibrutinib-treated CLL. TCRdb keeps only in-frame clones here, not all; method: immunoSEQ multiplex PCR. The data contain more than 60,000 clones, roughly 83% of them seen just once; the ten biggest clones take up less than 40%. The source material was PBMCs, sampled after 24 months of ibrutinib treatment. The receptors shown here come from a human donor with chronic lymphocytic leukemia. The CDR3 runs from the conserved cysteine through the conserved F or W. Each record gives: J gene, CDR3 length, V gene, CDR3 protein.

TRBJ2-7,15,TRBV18,CASSPRGHPSYEQYF
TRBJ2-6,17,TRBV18,CASSLPGTGIGANVLTF
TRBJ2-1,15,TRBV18,CASSPGPSSYNEQFF
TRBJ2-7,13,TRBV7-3,CASSADRGREQYF
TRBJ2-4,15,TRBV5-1,CASSLRTGQGNIQYF
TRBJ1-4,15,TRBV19,CASSIVGARNEKLFF
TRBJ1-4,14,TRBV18,CASSPRGDNEKLFF
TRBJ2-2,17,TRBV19,CASRGLAGGPRTGELFF
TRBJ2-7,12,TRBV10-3,CAIRAPSLEQYF
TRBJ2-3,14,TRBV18,CASSPDRLADTQYF
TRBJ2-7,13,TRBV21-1,CADKGLGRGEQYF
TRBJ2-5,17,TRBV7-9,CASSCRTSGRGKETQYF
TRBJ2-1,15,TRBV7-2,CASSLDRGLYNEQFF
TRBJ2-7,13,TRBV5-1,CASSLGSSYEQYF
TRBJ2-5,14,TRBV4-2,CASSQVGVGETQYF
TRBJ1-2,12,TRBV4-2,CASSQTVDGYTF
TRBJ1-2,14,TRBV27,CASSLPRVGYGYTF
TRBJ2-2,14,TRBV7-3,CASSPGTVTGELFF
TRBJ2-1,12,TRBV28,CASSLRGNEQFF
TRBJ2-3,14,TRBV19,CASSIGASTDTQYF
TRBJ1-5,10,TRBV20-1,CSASRQPQHF
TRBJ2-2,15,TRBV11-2,CASSPPGLGTGELFF
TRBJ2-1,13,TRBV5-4,CASMGGRGGEQFF
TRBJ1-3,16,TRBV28,CASSSGVPVSGNTIYF
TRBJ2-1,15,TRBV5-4,CASSDGTSGSPEQFF
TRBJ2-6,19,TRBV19,CASSIEVGTSSSGANVLTF
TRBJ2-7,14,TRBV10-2,CASSPGTGNYEQYF
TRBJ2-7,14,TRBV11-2,CASSPRTGAYEQYF
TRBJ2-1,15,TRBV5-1,CASSQDGSSYNEQFF
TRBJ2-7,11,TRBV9,CASSSRREQYF
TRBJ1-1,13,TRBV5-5,CASSLGGAGEAFF
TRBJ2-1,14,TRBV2,CASKSTLLWGEQFF
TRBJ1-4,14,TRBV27,CASSSLSTNEKLFF
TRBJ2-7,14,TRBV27,CASSLFSGSYEQYF
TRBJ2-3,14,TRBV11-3,CASSPGLATDTQYF
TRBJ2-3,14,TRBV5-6,CATGLAVSTDTQYF
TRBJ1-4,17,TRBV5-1,CASSSETDTATNEKLFF
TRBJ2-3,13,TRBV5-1,CASSSRATDTQYF
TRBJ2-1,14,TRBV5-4,CASSLVGSGDEQFF
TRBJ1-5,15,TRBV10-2,CASRAGWGGGQPQHF
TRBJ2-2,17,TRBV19,CASSIDAAPSRTGELFF
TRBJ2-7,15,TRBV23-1,CASSHPGTPSYEQYF